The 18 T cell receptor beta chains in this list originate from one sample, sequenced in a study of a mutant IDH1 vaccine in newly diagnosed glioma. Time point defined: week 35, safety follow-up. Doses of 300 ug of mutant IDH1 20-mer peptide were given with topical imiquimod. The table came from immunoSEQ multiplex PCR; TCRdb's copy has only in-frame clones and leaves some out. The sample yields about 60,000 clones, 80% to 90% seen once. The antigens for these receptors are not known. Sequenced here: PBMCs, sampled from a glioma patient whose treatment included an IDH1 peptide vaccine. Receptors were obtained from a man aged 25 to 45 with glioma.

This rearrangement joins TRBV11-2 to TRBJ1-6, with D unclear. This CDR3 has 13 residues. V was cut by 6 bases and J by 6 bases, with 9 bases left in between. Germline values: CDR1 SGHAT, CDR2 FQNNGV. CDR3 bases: TGTGCCAGCAGTAGCGGACGTAATTCACCCCTCCACTTT. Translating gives CASSSGRNSPLHF. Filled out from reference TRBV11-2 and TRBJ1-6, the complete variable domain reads EAGVAQSPRYKIIEKRQSVAFWCNPISGHATLYWYQQILGQGPKLLIQFQNNGVVDDSQLPKDRFSAERLKGVDSTLKIQPAKLEDSAVYLCASSSGRNSPLHFGNGTRLTVT.

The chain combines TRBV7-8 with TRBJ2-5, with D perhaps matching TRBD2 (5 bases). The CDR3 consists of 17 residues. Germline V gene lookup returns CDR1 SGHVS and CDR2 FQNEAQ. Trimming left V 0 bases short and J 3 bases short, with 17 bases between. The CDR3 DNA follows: TGTGCCAGCAGCTTAGCGAGGCTAGCAGAATATAAAGAGACCCAGTACTTC. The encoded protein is CASSLARLAEYKETQYF.

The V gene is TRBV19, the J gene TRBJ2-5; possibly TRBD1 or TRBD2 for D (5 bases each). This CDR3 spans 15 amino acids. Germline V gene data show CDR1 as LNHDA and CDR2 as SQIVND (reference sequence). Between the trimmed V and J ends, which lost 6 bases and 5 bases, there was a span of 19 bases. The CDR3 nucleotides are TGTGCCAGTAGATTGGGGGATTGGGAAGGGGAGACCCAGTACTTC. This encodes CASRLGDWEGETQYF.

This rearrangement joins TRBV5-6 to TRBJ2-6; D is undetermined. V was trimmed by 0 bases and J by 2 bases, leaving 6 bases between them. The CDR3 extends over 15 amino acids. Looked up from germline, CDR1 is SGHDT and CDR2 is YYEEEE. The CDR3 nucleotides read TGTGCCAGCAGCTTGGGAGTCCCTGGGGCCAACGTCCTGACTTTC. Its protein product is CASSLGVPGANVLTF.

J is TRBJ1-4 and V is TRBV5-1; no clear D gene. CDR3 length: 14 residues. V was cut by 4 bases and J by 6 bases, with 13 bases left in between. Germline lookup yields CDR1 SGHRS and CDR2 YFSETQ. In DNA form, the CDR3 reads TGCGCCAGCAGCATCGGGATGGCGGATGAAAAACTGTTTTTT. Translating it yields CASSIGMADEKLFF.

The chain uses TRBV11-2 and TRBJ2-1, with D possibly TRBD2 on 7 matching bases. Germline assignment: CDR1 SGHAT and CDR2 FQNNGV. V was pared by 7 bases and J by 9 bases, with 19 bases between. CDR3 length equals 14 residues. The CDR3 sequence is CASTRGGGAFEQFF. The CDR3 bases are TGTGCCAGCACCCGGGGAGGGGGGGCCTTTGAGCAGTTCTTC.

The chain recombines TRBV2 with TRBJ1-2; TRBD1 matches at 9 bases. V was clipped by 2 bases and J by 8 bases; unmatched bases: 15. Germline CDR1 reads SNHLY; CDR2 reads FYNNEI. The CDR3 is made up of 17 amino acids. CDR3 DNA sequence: TGTGCCAGCAGTGAATTAGGGAGGGGACAGGGACGGGAGGGCTACACCTTC. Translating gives CASSELGRGQGREGYTF.

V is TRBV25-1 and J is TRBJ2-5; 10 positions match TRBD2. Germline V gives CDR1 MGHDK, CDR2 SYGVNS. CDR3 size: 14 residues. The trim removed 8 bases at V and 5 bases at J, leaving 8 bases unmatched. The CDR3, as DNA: TGTGCCAGCGGAAGGGGACTAGCGTACGAGACCCAGTACTTC. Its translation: CASGRGLAYETQYF.

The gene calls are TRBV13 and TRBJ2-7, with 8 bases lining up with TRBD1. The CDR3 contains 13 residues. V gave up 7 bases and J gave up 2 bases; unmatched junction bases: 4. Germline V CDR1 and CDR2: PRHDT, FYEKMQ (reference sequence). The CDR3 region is CASNGQGPYEQYF. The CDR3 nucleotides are TGTGCCAGCAACGGACAGGGTCCCTACGAGCAGTACTTC.

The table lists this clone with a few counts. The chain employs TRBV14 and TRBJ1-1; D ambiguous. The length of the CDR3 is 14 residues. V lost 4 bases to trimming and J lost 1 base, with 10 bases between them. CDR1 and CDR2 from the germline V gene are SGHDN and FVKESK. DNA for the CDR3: TGTGCCAGCAGCCCCCTCGGGAGGAACACTGAAGCTTTCTTT. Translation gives CASSPLGRNTEAFF.

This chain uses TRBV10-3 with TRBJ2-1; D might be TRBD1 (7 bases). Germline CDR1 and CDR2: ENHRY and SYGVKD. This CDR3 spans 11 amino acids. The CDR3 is CAAGGQNEQFF. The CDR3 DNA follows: TGTGCGGCAGGGGGGCAAAATGAGCAGTTCTTC.

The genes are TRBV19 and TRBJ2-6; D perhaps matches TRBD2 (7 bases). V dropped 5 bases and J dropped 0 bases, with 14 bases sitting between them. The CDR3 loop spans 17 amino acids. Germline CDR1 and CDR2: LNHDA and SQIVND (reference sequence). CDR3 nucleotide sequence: TGTGCCAGTAGTTCGCGGGGGCTGCCCTCTGGGGCCAACGTCCTGACTTTC. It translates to CASSSRGLPSGANVLTF.

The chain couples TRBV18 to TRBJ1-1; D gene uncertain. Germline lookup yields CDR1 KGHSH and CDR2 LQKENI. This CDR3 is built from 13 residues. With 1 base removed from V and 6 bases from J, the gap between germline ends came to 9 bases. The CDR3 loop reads CASSPRPGPEAFF. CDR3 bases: TGTGCCAGCTCACCACGTCCAGGACCTGAAGCTTTCTTT.

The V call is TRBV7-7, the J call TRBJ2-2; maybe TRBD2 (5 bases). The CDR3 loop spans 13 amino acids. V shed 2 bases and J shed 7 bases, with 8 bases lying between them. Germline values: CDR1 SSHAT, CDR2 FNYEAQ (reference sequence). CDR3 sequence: CASSLPGIGELFF. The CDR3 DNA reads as TGTGCCAGCAGCTTACCGGGAATCGGGGAGCTGTTTTTT.

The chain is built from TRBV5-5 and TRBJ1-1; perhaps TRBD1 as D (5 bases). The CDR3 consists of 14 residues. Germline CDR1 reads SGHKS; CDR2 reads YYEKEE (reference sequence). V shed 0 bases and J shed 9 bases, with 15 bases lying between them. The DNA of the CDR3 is TGTGCCAGCAGCTTGGCCGGGGAGGGGAGTAAAGCTTTCTTT. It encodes CASSLAGEGSKAFF.

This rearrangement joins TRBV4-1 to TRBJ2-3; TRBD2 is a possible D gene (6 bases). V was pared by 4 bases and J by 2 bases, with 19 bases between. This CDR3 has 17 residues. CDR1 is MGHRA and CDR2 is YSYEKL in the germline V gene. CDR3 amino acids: CASSPKSISGTTDTQYF. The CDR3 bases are TGCGCCAGCAGCCCCAAATCTATTAGCGGCACCACAGATACGCAGTATTTT.

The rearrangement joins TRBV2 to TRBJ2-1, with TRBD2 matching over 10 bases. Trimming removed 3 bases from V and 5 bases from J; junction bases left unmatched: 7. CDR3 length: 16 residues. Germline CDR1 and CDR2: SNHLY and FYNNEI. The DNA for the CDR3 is TGTGCCAGCAGTGACCTAGCGGGGGCCCTGAACAATGAGCAGTTCTTC. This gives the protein CASSDLAGALNNEQFF.

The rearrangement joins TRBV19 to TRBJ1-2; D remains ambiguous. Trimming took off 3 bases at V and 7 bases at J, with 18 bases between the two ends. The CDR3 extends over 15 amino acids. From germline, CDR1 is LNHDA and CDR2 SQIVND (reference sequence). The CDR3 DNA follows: TGTGCCAGTAGTATTTTTGTCGGCAGGCCTCGTGGCTACACCTTC. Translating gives CASSIFVGRPRGYTF.